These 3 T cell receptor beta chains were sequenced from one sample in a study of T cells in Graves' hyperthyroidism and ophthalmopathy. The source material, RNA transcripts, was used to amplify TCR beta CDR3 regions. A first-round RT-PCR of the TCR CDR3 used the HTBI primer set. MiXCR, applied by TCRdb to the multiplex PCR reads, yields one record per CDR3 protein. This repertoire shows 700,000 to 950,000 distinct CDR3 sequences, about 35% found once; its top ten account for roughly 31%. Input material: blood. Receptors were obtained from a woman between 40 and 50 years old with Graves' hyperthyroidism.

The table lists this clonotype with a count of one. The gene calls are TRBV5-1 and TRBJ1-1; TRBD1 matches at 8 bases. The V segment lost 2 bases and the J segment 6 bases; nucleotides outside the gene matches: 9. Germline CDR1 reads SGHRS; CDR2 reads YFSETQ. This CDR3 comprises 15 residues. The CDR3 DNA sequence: TGCGCCAGCAGCTTATTGACAGGGGACGGGTCTGAAGCTTTCTTT. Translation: CASSLLTGDGSEAFF.

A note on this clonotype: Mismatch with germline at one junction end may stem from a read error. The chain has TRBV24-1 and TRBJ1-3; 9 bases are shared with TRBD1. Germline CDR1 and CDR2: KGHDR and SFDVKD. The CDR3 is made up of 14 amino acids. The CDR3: CASSPRDRANTIYF. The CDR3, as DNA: TGTGCCAGCAGTCCTCGGGACAGGGCCAACACCATATATTTT.

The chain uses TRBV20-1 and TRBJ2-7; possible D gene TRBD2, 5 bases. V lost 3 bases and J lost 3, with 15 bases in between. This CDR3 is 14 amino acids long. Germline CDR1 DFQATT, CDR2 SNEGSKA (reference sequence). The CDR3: CSARMDLSFYEQYF. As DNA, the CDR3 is TGCAGTGCTAGGATGGACTTGAGCTTCTACGAGCAGTACTTC.